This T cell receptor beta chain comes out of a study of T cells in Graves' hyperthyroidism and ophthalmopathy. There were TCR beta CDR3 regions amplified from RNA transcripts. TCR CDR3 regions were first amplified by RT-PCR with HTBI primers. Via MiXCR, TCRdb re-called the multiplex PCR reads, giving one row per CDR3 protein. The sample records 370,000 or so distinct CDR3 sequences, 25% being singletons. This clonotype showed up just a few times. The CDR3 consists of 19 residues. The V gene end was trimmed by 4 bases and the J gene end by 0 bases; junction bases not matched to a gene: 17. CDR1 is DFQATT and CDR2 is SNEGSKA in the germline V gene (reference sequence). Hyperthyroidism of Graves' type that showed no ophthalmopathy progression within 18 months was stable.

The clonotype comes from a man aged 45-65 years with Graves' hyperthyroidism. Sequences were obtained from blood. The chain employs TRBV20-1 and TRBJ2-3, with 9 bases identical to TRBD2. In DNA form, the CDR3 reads TGCAGTGCTACTCACGGCGGTAGCGGGAGATTCTCTAGCACAGATACGCAGTATTTT. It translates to CSATHGGSGRFSSTDTQYF.